These 8 T cell receptor beta chains originate from one sample sequenced in a study of beta chain features in type 1 diabetes (dated by TCRdb to about 2018). The method behind the library was the immunoSEQ multiplex PCR assay. The High Capacity cDNA Reverse Transcription Kit was used to reverse transcribe all of the isolated RNA, meaning that expressed TCRB transcripts were what got sequenced. Entries here come from immuneACCESS through TCRdb and include only in-frame sequences with V and J called. Some clones fail to appear in such tables; in the studies checked, an unresolved V gene covers under half of the shortfall, and the cause of the remainder is unknown. The sample table shows about 620,000 clones, and 15% to 19% are seen once. The ten largest clonotypes hold about 0.086% of the sample. The sequenced material came from naive CD4+ T cells from blood. Read against the paper, the sample's cell subset or site label means: true naive CD4+ T cells. The receptors shown here come from a young man in good health.

This clone has just a few counts. The rearrangement uses TRBV15 and TRBJ2-3; D is possibly TRBD2 (7 bases). Trimming removed 5 bases at V and 0 bases at J, with 24 bases between. The CDR3 contains 19 residues. The germline gives CDR1 LNHNV, CDR2 YYDKDF (reference sequence). This CDR3 is CATSPGRGAGRTSTDTQYF. The CDR3 coding sequence is TGTGCCACCAGCCCAGGTCGGGGGGCGGGGAGAACTAGCACAGATACGCAGTATTTT. Filled out from reference TRBV15 and TRBJ2-3, the complete variable domain reads DAMVIQNPRYQVTQFGKPVTLSCSQTLNHNVMYWYQQKSSQAPKLLFHYYDKDFNNEADTPDNFQSRRPNTSFCFLDIRSPGLGDTAMYLCATSPGRGAGRTSTDTQYFGPGTRLTVL.

This clone showed up just a few times. The CDR3 DNA sequence: TGTGCCAGGATAAGGGGGAAAGTAGCGGGAGGAGAGACCCAGTACTTC. It codes for CARIRGKVAGGETQYF. The chain has TRBV25-1 and TRBJ2-5, with 10 bases matching TRBD2. CDR3 size: 16 residues. Germline-derived CDR1 and CDR2 are MGHDK and SYGVNS. The J segment lost 4 bases and the V segment lost 9 bases, leaving 14 bases of the junction unmatched.

The rearrangement uses TRBV5-1 and TRBJ2-1; 7 bases are a match to TRBD2. V shed 2 bases and J 9 bases; nucleotides not matched to a gene: 11. Germline CDR1 SGHRS, CDR2 YFSETQ. The CDR3 covers 15 residues. CDR3 DNA sequence: TGCGCCAGCAGCTTAGCAGCGGGGCCTTCTGGTGAGCAGTTCTTC. It codes for CASSLAAGPSGEQFF.

J is TRBJ2-5 and V is TRBV29-1; unclear D gene. The tail of the sequence fits TRBJ2-7 better, so the J call may be wrong. This CDR3 is 13 amino acids long. Germline CDR1 SQVTM, CDR2 ANQGSEA. The chain's CDR3 is CSVESRPSYEQYF. Written as DNA, the CDR3 is TGCAGCGTTGAAAGTCGACCCTCCTACGAGCAGTACTTC.

This clone was counted between two and nine times. V and J are TRBV7-6 and TRBJ2-3, with 7 bases aligning to TRBD1. Germline V gene lookup returns CDR1 SGHVS and CDR2 FNYEAQ. The CDR3 covers 16 residues. V was pared by 3 bases and J by 4 bases, with 10 bases of the junction left unmatched. CDR3 coding DNA: TGTGCCAGCAGCTTTCAGATAGGGGGCCCCGCAGATACGCAGTATTTT. It translates to CASSFQIGGPADTQYF. The full variable domain, completed using reference TRBV7-6 and TRBJ2-3, is GAGVSQSPRYKVTKRGQDVALRCDPISGHVSLYWYRQALGQGPEFLTYFNYEAQQDKSGLPNDRFSAERPEGSISTLTIQRTEQRDSAMYRCASSFQIGGPADTQYFGPGTRLTVL.

The CDR3 region has the DNA TGCGCCAGCAGCCCGGCCGGGACAGCTGGCGGGGCCAACGTCCTGACTTTC. This codes for CASSPAGTAGGANVLTF. J is TRBJ2-6 and V is TRBV4-3, with TRBD1 matching 7 bases. This CDR3 is built from 17 residues. CDR1 and CDR2 from the germline V gene are LGHNA and YSLEER. Trimming took 4 bases from V and 4 from J; bases not matched to a gene: 10.

This clone was seen a handful of times. The chain couples TRBV5-8 to TRBJ2-5, with TRBD1 matching 9 bases. V was pared by 4 bases and J by 4 bases, with 11 bases of the junction left unmatched. This CDR3 has 16 residues. Germline CDR1 and CDR2: SGHTS and YDEGEE. CDR3 loop: CASSPGTGSGRETQYF. DNA of the CDR3: TGTGCCAGCAGCCCGGGGACAGGGTCGGGTCGAGAGACCCAGTACTTC.

V and J are TRBV5-1 and TRBJ2-2; 8 bases are a match to TRBD2. Unmatched junction bases numbered 11, after V lost 7 bases and J lost 0 bases. The CDR3 sequence is 17 residues long. The germline V gene encodes CDR1 SGHRS and CDR2 YFSETQ. CDR3 nucleotide sequence: TGCGCCAGCGGAAACAGCGGGGGAACAACGAACACCGGGGAGCTGTTTTTT. Translating gives CASGNSGGTTNTGELFF.